These 29 T cell receptor beta chains share one sample of origin, sequenced in a study of OX40 agonist ivuxolimab in advanced cancers. Method: immunoSEQ multiplex PCR; TCRdb's copy keeps in-frame clones and lacks some. The table has 30,000 or so clones, roughly 83% seen once; the top ten hold 15%. Specimen: CD4+ or CD8+ T cells sorted from blood, collected in a trial of the OX40 agonist ivuxolimab. These receptors all stem from an adult with an advanced solid tumor such as melanoma, head and neck, liver or kidney cancer.

The J gene is TRBJ1-1, the V gene TRBV2, with D unresolved. There are 16 residues in the CDR3. CDR1 is SNHLY and CDR2 is FYNNEI in the germline V gene. V shed 2 bases and J shed 1 base, with 14 bases lying between them. The CDR3 nucleotides read TGTGCCAGCAGTGAATTGTCTTTCCCGGAGAACACTGAAGCTTTCTTT. Encoded protein: CASSELSFPENTEAFF. The variable domain in full, completed from reference TRBV2 and TRBJ1-1, reads EPEVTQTPSHQVTQMGQEVILRCVPISNHLYFYWYRQILGQKVEFLVSFYNNEISEKSEIFDDQFSVERPDGSNFTLKIRSTKLEDSAMYFCASSELSFPENTEAFFGQGTRLTVV.

The chain employs TRBV7-9 and TRBJ1-1, with 8 bases lining up with TRBD1. The CDR3 runs to 15 residues. The germline V gene encodes CDR1 SEHNR and CDR2 FQNEAQ (reference sequence). V gave up 2 bases and J gave up 7 bases; unmatched junction bases: 9. CDR3 sequence reads: CASSLLFGQGNEAFF. Here the CDR3 DNA reads TGTGCCAGCAGCTTACTTTTCGGACAGGGCAATGAAGCTTTCTTT.

The genes are TRBV6-5 and TRBJ2-5; TRBD2 aligns across 8 bases. CDR3 length: 16 residues. Germline V gives CDR1 MNHEY, CDR2 SVGAGI. The junction had 7 bases not matched to a gene; V was cut back by 0 bases and J by 4 bases. The CDR3 DNA follows: TGTGCCAGCAGTTACTCGGCGGGGGGCCGGGGAGAGACCCAGTACTTC. This codes for CASSYSAGGRGETQYF.

A word on this clone: Other DNA sequences in this specimen translate into the identical CDR3. The chain uses TRBV6-5 and TRBJ1-1; D unresolved. Trimming took 2 bases from V and 1 from J, leaving 5 bases between them. Germline lookup yields CDR1 MNHEY and CDR2 SVGAGI. CDR3 length: 13 residues. The DNA for the CDR3 is TGTGCCAGCAGTTACGGAGAGAACACTGAAGCTTTCTTT. Translation: CASSYGENTEAFF.

V is TRBV29-1 and J is TRBJ2-5; the D gene is possibly TRBD1 (7 bases). The DNA matches TRBJ2-7 better at its end, which makes the J call doubtful. The CDR3 is 13 amino acids. Germline V gives CDR1 SQVTM, CDR2 ANQGSEA. DNA of the CDR3: TGCAGCGTTGAGGCGGGACAGTACTACGAGCAGTACTTC. It codes for CSVEAGQYYEQYF.

The chain recombines TRBV19 with TRBJ2-5; a possible D gene is TRBD1 (5 bases). Looked up from germline, CDR1 is LNHDA and CDR2 is SQIVND (reference sequence). V lost 3 bases and J 1 base, leaving 12 bases between the germline ends. This CDR3 has 15 residues. CDR3: CASSILLDSQETQYF. The CDR3 coding sequence is TGTGCCAGTAGTATTTTACTCGACAGCCAAGAGACCCAGTACTTC.

The chain joins TRBV6-1 to TRBJ1-1; 9 bases are shared with TRBD1. This CDR3 is built from 15 residues. The V and J ends lost 5 bases and 5 bases, in that order; junction bases with no gene match: 9. Germline values: CDR1 MNHNS, CDR2 SASEGT. CDR3: CASSPVTGGPTEAFF. In DNA, the CDR3 is TGTGCCAGCAGTCCAGTTACAGGGGGCCCTACTGAAGCTTTCTTT.

In this sample, this clone turned up once. This sequence joins TRBV2 and TRBJ2-1, with 7 bases aligning to TRBD2. V gave up 7 bases and J gave up 0 bases; unmatched junction bases: 6. This CDR3 has 15 amino acids. Germline V lookup: CDR1 SNHLY, CDR2 FYNNEI. CDR3 DNA: TGTGCCAGCAAGCGGGACCAAAGCTCCTACAATGAGCAGTTCTTC. It translates to CASKRDQSSYNEQFF.

This chain uses TRBV5-6 with TRBJ2-7, with 7 positions matching TRBD1. CDR3 length: 16 amino acids. V lost 5 bases and J lost 6; bases outside the gene matches: 17. Germline V gene lookup returns CDR1 SGHDT and CDR2 YYEEEE. In DNA, the CDR3 is TGTGCCAGCAGTCAGGAAGGGTCCACAGGGGCGGTCGAGCAGTACTTC. Its translation: CASSQEGSTGAVEQYF.

J is TRBJ2-5 and V is TRBV7-9; D unresolved. The CDR3 contains 11 residues. From germline, CDR1 is SEHNR and CDR2 FQNEAQ (reference sequence). The V end was cut by 9 bases, the J end by 1 base, with 6 bases between. The CDR3 bases are TGTGCCAGTACAGTCCAAGAGACCCAGTACTTC. Translated: CASTVQETQYF.

This clone was counted between two and nine times. The chain combines TRBV6-5 with TRBJ1-5, with D possibly matching TRBD1 (6 bases). Germline loops: CDR1 MNHEY, CDR2 SVGAGI. CDR3 length: 14 amino acids. V was shortened by 7 bases and J by 14 bases, with 24 bases between the two germline ends. The CDR3 sequence is CASKTGGAIVPEHF. CDR3 nucleotide sequence: TGTGCCAGCAAGACTGGGGGGGCTATCGTTCCCGAGCATTTT.

This sequence joins TRBV9 and TRBJ2-7, with unresolved D. In germline, CDR1 is SGDLS, CDR2 YYNGEE. Deletions cut 0 bases from V and 2 bases from J, with 9 bases between. The CDR3 totals 14 residues. The CDR3 loop reads CASSVEQITYEQYF. The CDR3 DNA follows: TGTGCCAGCAGCGTAGAACAGATAACCTACGAGCAGTACTTC.

This clone was seen more than once but under ten times. This chain uses TRBV19 with TRBJ1-5; 8 bases match TRBD1. Looked up from germline, CDR1 is LNHDA and CDR2 is SQIVND (reference sequence). V dropped 3 bases and J dropped 4; count of bases not matched to a gene: 8. CDR3 length equals 16 residues. The CDR3 is CASSIIPRQGNQPQHF. Here the CDR3 DNA reads TGTGCCAGTAGTATTATTCCGAGACAGGGGAATCAGCCCCAGCATTTT.

This clone was counted once. V gene TRBV6-1 combines with J gene TRBJ1-1, with 7 nucleotides matching TRBD1. Germline V CDR1 and CDR2: MNHNS, SASEGT. This CDR3 is built from 13 residues. V lost 8 bases to trimming and J lost 1 base; unmatched junction nucleotides: 4. The CDR3 reads CASEGQRNTEAFF. The CDR3 bases are TGTGCCAGCGAGGGACAGAGGAACACTGAAGCTTTCTTT.

The rearrangement joins TRBV6-4 to TRBJ2-3; D is uncertain. Trimming pared 6 bases from V and 2 bases from J, leaving 18 bases between. CDR3 length: 16 amino acids. Germline V gives CDR1 MRHNA, CDR2 SNTAGT. In DNA form, the CDR3 reads TGTGCCAGCAGCTCCAAGGCAGAACCCTTCACAGATACGCAGTATTTT. This sequence encodes CASSSKAEPFTDTQYF.

The rearrangement links TRBV9 to TRBJ2-3; 7 bases are shared with TRBD2. V was clipped by 0 bases and J by 2 bases; unmatched bases: 3. The CDR3 is 15 amino acids. Germline loops: CDR1 SGDLS, CDR2 YYNGEE. The CDR3 sequence is CASSVVAGDTDTQYF. The CDR3 region has the DNA TGTGCCAGCAGCGTAGTTGCGGGGGACACAGATACGCAGTATTTT.

CDR3 DNA sequence: TGTGCCAGCAGGAGGGGGGAACCCAATGAGCAGTTCTTC. This gives the protein CASRRGEPNEQFF. The V gene is TRBV5-4, the J gene TRBJ2-1; possibly TRBD1 or TRBD2 for D (6 bases each). The CDR3 runs 13 residues. Per germline, CDR1 SGHNT and CDR2 YYREEE (reference sequence). Trimming shortened V by 5 bases and J by 6 bases, and 12 bases separated the two germline ends.

The chain joins TRBV7-9 to TRBJ2-1, with D uncertain. The CDR3 is 12 residues long. The V and J ends lost 2 bases and 9 bases respectively, with 8 bases between them. Germline V lookup: CDR1 SEHNR, CDR2 FQNEAQ (reference sequence). CDR3 bases: TGTGCCAGCAGCTTATCCCAAATTGAGCAGTTCTTC. Amino acid sequence: CASSLSQIEQFF. Supplemented by reference TRBV7-9 and TRBJ2-1, the full variable domain reads DTGVSQNPRHKITKRGQNVTFRCDPISEHNRLYWYRQTLGQGPEFLTYFQNEAQLEKSRLLSDRFSAERPKGSFSTLEIQRTEQGDSAMYLCASSLSQIEQFFGPGTRLTVL.

In this sample, this clone turned up once. This sequence joins TRBV7-8 and TRBJ2-7, with 9 bases matching TRBD2. Trimming took 2 bases from V and 7 from J; bases not matched to a gene: 6. The germline V gene encodes CDR1 SGHVS and CDR2 FQNEAQ. This CDR3 region has 14 residues. The CDR3 reads CASSLLSSGEEQYF. CDR3 in DNA: TGTGCCAGCAGCTTACTATCTAGCGGGGAGGAGCAGTACTTC.

The chain carries TRBV6-4 and TRBJ2-6; either TRBD1 or TRBD2 may supply D (7 bases each). Germline-derived CDR1 and CDR2 are MRHNA and SNTAGT. Between the trimmed V and J ends, which lost 6 bases and 0 bases, there was a span of 24 bases. CDR3 length: 20 amino acids. The chain's CDR3 is CASSVRGPGQTNSGANVLTF. CDR3 bases: TGTGCCAGCAGCGTGCGGGGGCCGGGACAGACCAACTCTGGGGCCAACGTCCTGACTTTC.

The chain recombines TRBV10-2 with TRBJ1-5; D may be TRBD1 (5 bases). V was trimmed by 0 bases and J by 4 bases, leaving 7 bases between them. This CDR3 has 14 residues. Germline V CDR1 and CDR2: WSHSY, SAAADI. Written as DNA, the CDR3 is TGCGCCAGCAGTGAGTCTGACAGAAATCAGCCCCAGCATTTT. This sequence encodes CASSESDRNQPQHF.

This chain joins TRBV6-6 and TRBJ2-7; the match to TRBD1 covers 7 bases. In germline, CDR1 is MNHNY, CDR2 SVGAGI (reference sequence). CDR3 size: 15 residues. Trimming cost V 4 bases and J 3 bases; bases outside gene matches: 9. Here the CDR3 reads CASSFDPGTVYEQYF. The CDR3 DNA sequence: TGTGCCAGCAGTTTCGATCCCGGGACAGTCTACGAGCAGTACTTC.

The chain uses TRBV18 and TRBJ2-1; TRBD1 might be the D (6 bases). Per the germline V gene, CDR1 is KGHSH and CDR2 is LQKENI. This CDR3 is built from 15 residues. V was shortened by 4 bases and J by 4 bases, with 14 bases between the two germline ends. This chain's CDR3 is CASSQPGHLYNEQFF. The CDR3 nucleotides are TGTGCCAGCTCACAACCGGGACACCTATACAATGAGCAGTTCTTC.

V is TRBV5-1 and J is TRBJ2-3; 9 bases map to TRBD1. J gave up 4 bases and V 1 base, and 25 bases lay outside the gene matches. Germline CDR1 SGHRS, CDR2 YFSETQ. The CDR3 covers 22 residues. As DNA, the CDR3 is TGCGCCAGCAGCTTGCCAAAGAATTGGGGACAGGGCCTAATTCCTGTCCCAGATACGCAGTATTTT. It is translated as CASSLPKNWGQGLIPVPDTQYF.

V usage is TRBV27 and J usage is TRBJ2-7, with a tentative D call TRBD1 (5 bases). The germline V gene has CDR1 MNHEY and CDR2 SMNVEV (reference sequence). V lost 2 bases and J 3 bases, leaving 8 bases between the germline ends. The CDR3 sequence is 13 residues long. This CDR3 is CASSLTGFYEQYF. DNA for the CDR3: TGTGCCAGCAGTTTAACAGGTTTCTACGAGCAGTACTTC.

This chain joins TRBV29-1 and TRBJ2-7; D unresolved. V shed 4 bases and J shed 5 bases, with 15 bases lying between them. Germline CDR1 is SQVTM and CDR2 is ANQGSEA. The CDR3 contains 13 residues. The CDR3 bases are TGCAGCGTTGTACTTTTAAATCCCCACGAGCAGTACTTC. It is translated as CSVVLLNPHEQYF.

This chain links TRBV6-5 with TRBJ2-7; D is perhaps TRBD1 (5 bases). The CDR3 loop spans 15 amino acids. The germline V and J ends were trimmed by 6 bases and 3 bases, with 18 bases remaining between them. CDR1 is MNHEY, CDR2 SVGAGI, per germline. This CDR3 is CASSPRRTQDYEQYF. CDR3 DNA: TGTGCCAGCAGCCCCCGCCGGACACAGGACTACGAGCAGTACTTC.

V usage is TRBV9 and J usage is TRBJ2-1; TRBD2 aligns across 9 bases. This CDR3 has 16 amino acids. CDR1 is SGDLS and CDR2 is YYNGEE in the germline V gene. Trimming took 4 bases from V and 6 from J; bases not matched to a gene: 11. CDR3 sequence reads: CASSPGTSLWGNEQFF. CDR3 coding DNA: TGTGCCAGCAGCCCAGGGACTAGCTTGTGGGGCAATGAGCAGTTCTTC.

This clone has only one observation. The chain is built from TRBV5-6 and TRBJ2-3; tentative D call: TRBD2 (6 bases). Trimming removed 4 bases at V and 2 bases at J, with 17 bases between. CDR3 length: 16 residues. In germline, CDR1 is SGHDT, CDR2 YYEEEE. The CDR3 protein is CASSLGFGGVTDTQYF. CDR3 nucleotide sequence: TGTGCCAGCAGCCTGGGCTTCGGCGGGGTCACAGATACGCAGTATTTT.